Below are 17 T cell receptor beta chains sequenced from a single sample in a study of OX40 agonist ivuxolimab in advanced cancers. Here immunoSEQ multiplex PCR was the method, and the copy in TCRdb shows in-frame clones only, minus some. Among fewer than 90,000 clones listed, 70% to 90% were seen once. The sequencing here drew on CD4+ or CD8+ T cells sorted from blood, taken in a trial of the OX40 agonist ivuxolimab. These receptors originate from an adult with an advanced solid tumor such as melanoma, head and neck, liver or kidney cancer.

The J gene is TRBJ2-2, the V gene TRBV7-3; D unclear. The V end lost 2 bases, the J end lost 7 bases, and 11 bases lay between the germline ends. Germline lookup yields CDR1 SGHTA and CDR2 FQGTGA. The CDR3 extends over 14 amino acids. The CDR3 bases are TGTGCCAGCAGCTTATACTGGGATGGCGGGGAGCTGTTTTTT. Translating gives CASSLYWDGGELFF.

The rearrangement links TRBV5-4 to TRBJ2-1, with D perhaps matching TRBD1 (5 bases). The CDR3 runs 13 residues. The V and J ends lost 4 bases and 7 bases respectively, with 12 bases between them. Germline V gene data show CDR1 as SGHNT and CDR2 as YYREEE (reference sequence). Here the CDR3 reads CASSARAQNEQFF. The CDR3 coding sequence is TGTGCCAGCAGCGCCAGGGCCCAAAATGAGCAGTTCTTC.

This chain links TRBV7-9 with TRBJ2-1, with D unresolved. With 2 bases removed from V and 3 bases from J, the gap between germline ends came to 11 bases. CDR1 SEHNR and CDR2 FQNEAQ come from the germline V gene (reference sequence). The CDR3 contains 15 residues. The CDR3 DNA follows: TGTGCCAGCAGCTTAATGACCCCGCGCTACAATGAGCAGTTCTTC. Protein sequence: CASSLMTPRYNEQFF.

The chain combines TRBV14 with TRBJ2-1; no clear D gene. The V end lost 4 bases, the J end lost 13 bases, and 11 bases lay between the germline ends. From germline, CDR1 is SGHDN and CDR2 FVKESK. The CDR3 is 11 residues long. The DNA for the CDR3 is TGTGCCAGCAGCCTCGGACCATCACAGTTCTTC. Its translation: CASSLGPSQFF.

A few counts support this clone. This rearrangement joins TRBV6-6 to TRBJ1-2; 9 bases fit TRBD1. CDR1 and CDR2 (germline): MNHNY, SVGAGI (reference sequence). The CDR3 is 13 amino acids. The ends lost 11 bases at V and 7 bases at J; junction bases unmatched: 11. CDR3: CAVQQGAERGYTF. The CDR3, as DNA: TGTGCCGTACAACAGGGGGCAGAGCGTGGCTACACCTTC.

The CDR3 DNA sequence: TGTGCCAGCAGCTTAGACAGGCTGTCGATCGCTGATGGCTACACCTTC. This gives the protein CASSLDRLSIADGYTF. The chain joins TRBV7-2 to TRBJ1-2; D might be TRBD1 (5 bases). CDR3 length: 16 amino acids. Per germline, CDR1 SGHTA and CDR2 FQGNSA. V was trimmed by 1 base and J by 6 bases, leaving 18 bases between them.

The V and J genes are TRBV28 and TRBJ2-6, with D unclear. Germline V gives CDR1 MDHEN, CDR2 SYDVKM. CDR3 size: 17 residues. The V end was cut by 7 bases, the J end by 0 bases, with 16 bases between. CDR3 region: CASTWSQPYSGANVLTF. CDR3 coding DNA: TGTGCCAGCACCTGGTCACAGCCCTACTCTGGGGCCAACGTCCTGACTTTC.

V is TRBV5-1 and J is TRBJ2-3; 8 bases match TRBD2. CDR1 SGHRS and CDR2 YFSETQ come from the germline V gene. The CDR3 has 17 amino acids. Trimming removed 0 bases from V and 5 bases from J; junction bases left unmatched: 11. In DNA, the CDR3 is TGCGCCAGCAGCTTGGGGCCAGGGGCGGGAGGAATAGATACGCAGTATTTT. As protein: CASSLGPGAGGIDTQYF.

This rearrangement joins TRBV19 to TRBJ1-4; a weak D match, TRBD1 (6 bases). CDR1 is LNHDA and CDR2 is SQIVND in the germline V gene (reference sequence). The CDR3 length is 15 residues. The ends were cut back, 5 bases at V and 8 bases at J, with 18 bases in the middle. In DNA, the CDR3 is TGTGCCAGTAGTCCCCGGCGGACAGAGGGGGAAAAACTGTTTTTT. Its protein product is CASSPRRTEGEKLFF.

This chain connects TRBV4-3 to TRBJ2-5, with D tentatively TRBD2 (6 bases). Germline V gives CDR1 LGHNA, CDR2 YSLEER. The V end lost 5 bases, the J end lost 5 bases, and 12 bases lay between the germline ends. This CDR3 contains 13 residues. The CDR3 bases are TGCGCCAGCAGCATTAGCGGCGGGGAGACCCAGTACTTC. It encodes CASSISGGETQYF.

The chain links TRBV14 to TRBJ2-5; TRBD2 aligns across 7 bases. V gave up 4 bases and J gave up 1 base; unmatched junction bases: 9. The CDR3 covers 16 residues. Germline CDR1 SGHDN, CDR2 FVKESK. The chain's CDR3 is CASSPWRERAQETQYF. The CDR3 DNA reads TGTGCCAGCAGCCCTTGGCGGGAGAGGGCCCAAGAGACCCAGTACTTC.

The chain carries TRBV4-2 and TRBJ1-5; a possible D gene is TRBD1 (5 bases). CDR3 size: 15 residues. Trimming cost V 1 base and J 9 bases, with 16 bases left between them. Germline CDR1 is LGHNA and CDR2 is YNFKEQ. Here the CDR3 DNA reads TGTGCCAGCAGCCAAGCCGGGACTGCCAAGGGGCCCCAGCATTTT. This gives the protein CASSQAGTAKGPQHF.

V and J are TRBV20-1 and TRBJ2-7; D is uncertain. Trimming took 0 bases from V and 5 from J, leaving 5 bases between them. The CDR3 sequence is 11 residues long. CDR1 is DFQATT, CDR2 SNEGSKA, per germline (reference sequence). CDR3 nucleotides: TGCAGTGCTAGAGAACAAAACGAGCAGTACTTC. It specifies CSAREQNEQYF.

The rearrangement uses TRBV5-4 and TRBJ1-6; 9 positions match TRBD1. The germline gives CDR1 SGHNT, CDR2 YYREEE (reference sequence). The CDR3 runs 15 residues. V shed 7 bases and J 7 bases; nucleotides not matched to a gene: 9. The DNA for the CDR3 is TGTGCCAGCGGTCCGGGACAGGGAGGGAATTCACCCCTCCACTTT. Protein sequence: CASGPGQGGNSPLHF.

CDR3 residues: CASSYLAGGRRDTQYF. The CDR3 DNA follows: TGTGCCAGCAGTTATCTAGCGGGAGGGCGGAGAGATACGCAGTATTTT. The chain carries TRBV27 and TRBJ2-3; 12 bases are a match to TRBD2. J gave up 5 bases and V 4 bases, and 7 bases lay outside the gene matches. The germline gives CDR1 MNHEY, CDR2 SMNVEV (reference sequence). The CDR3 extends over 16 amino acids.

This clone was seen a single time. J is TRBJ2-7 and V is TRBV28, with a possible D match to TRBD2 (5 bases). Germline lookup yields CDR1 MDHEN and CDR2 SYDVKM. Trimming removed 7 bases from V and 5 bases from J, with 21 bases in between. The CDR3 runs to 15 residues. For the CDR3, the DNA is TGTGCCAGCAATCCGACGGGCGGGCTCGGCGACGAGCAGTACTTC. Protein sequence: CASNPTGGLGDEQYF.

V and J are TRBV28 and TRBJ2-2, with a possible D match to TRBD2 (6 bases). The germline V and J ends were trimmed by 7 bases and 1 base, with 22 bases remaining between them. Germline CDR1 MDHEN, CDR2 SYDVKM. The CDR3 covers 18 residues. The CDR3 loop reads CASISSLPGVGNTGELFF. The CDR3 nucleotides read TGTGCCAGCATTTCATCCCTGCCGGGGGTAGGGAACACCGGGGAGCTGTTTTTT.